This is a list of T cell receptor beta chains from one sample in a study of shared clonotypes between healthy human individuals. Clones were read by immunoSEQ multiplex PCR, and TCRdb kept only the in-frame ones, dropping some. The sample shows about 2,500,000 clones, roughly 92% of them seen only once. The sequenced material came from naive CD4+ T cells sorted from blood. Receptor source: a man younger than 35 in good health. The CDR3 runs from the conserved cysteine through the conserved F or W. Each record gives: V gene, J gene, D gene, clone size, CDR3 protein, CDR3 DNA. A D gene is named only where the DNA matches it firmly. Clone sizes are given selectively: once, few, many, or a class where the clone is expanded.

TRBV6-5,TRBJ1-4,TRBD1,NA,CASSLSQGGEKLFF,TGTGCCAGCAGTTTATCACAGGGGGGTGAAAAACTGTTTTTT
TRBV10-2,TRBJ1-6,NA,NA,CASRGWKESPLHF,TGCGCCAGCAGGGGGTGGAAGGAATCACCCCTCCACTTT
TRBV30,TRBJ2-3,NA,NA,CAWNGGGTDTQYF,TGTGCCTGGAATGGAGGGGGCACAGATACGCAGTATTTT
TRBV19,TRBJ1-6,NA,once,CASSIEWNSPLHF,TGTGCCAGCAGTATCGAGTGGAATTCACCCCTCCACTTT
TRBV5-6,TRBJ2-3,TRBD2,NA,CASSQSGGSTDTQYF,TGTGCCAGCAGTCAAAGCGGGGGAAGCACAGATACGCAGTATTTT
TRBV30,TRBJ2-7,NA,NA,CAWSAQGSEQYF,TGTGCCTGGAGTGCTCAGGGATCTGAGCAGTACTTC
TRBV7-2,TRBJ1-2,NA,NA,CASSLAQGYTF,TGTGCCAGCAGCTTAGCTCAGGGCTACACCTTC
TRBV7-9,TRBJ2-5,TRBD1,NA,CASSPHRGRVRGSETQYF,TGTGCCAGCAGCCCCCACAGGGGGCGCGTCAGGGGGTCAGAGACCCAGTACTTC
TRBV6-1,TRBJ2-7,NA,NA,CASSYPEQYF,TGTGCCAGCAGTTACCCAGAGCAGTACTTC
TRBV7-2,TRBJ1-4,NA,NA,CASSPSATNEKLFF,TGTGCCAGCAGCCCCAGCGCAACTAATGAAAAACTGTTTTTT
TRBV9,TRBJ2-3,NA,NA,CASSVQGTDTQYF,TGTGCCAGCAGCGTGCAGGGAACAGATACGCAGTATTTT
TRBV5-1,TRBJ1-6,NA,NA,CASSLGGAGRSPLHF,TGCGCCAGCAGCTTGGGTGGGGCAGGTCGATCACCCCTCCACTTT
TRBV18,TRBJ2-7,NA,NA,CASSPIETNEQYF,TGTGCCAGCTCACCGATAGAGACTAACGAGCAGTACTTC
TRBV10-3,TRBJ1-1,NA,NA,CAISGNTGVNTEAFF,TGTGCCATCAGTGGTAATACGGGAGTTAACACTGAAGCTTTCTTT
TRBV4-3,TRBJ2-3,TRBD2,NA,CASSQGLASGKTTDTQYF,TGCGCCAGCAGCCAAGGACTGGCTAGCGGGAAAACCACAGATACGCAGTATTTT
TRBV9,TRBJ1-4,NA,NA,CASSHPPAGKLFF,TGTGCCAGCAGCCATCCCCCGGCGGGAAAACTGTTTTTT
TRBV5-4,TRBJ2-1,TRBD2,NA,CASSYQAGSKRNEQFF,TGTGCCAGCAGCTACCAAGCGGGGTCCAAAAGGAATGAGCAGTTCTTC
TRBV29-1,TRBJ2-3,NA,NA,CSVTQGSTDTQYF,TGCAGCGTCACACAGGGTTCGACAGATACGCAGTATTTT
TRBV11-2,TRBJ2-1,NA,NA,CASSLDSGPWVWQFF,TGTGCCAGCAGCTTAGACTCCGGACCGTGGGTCTGGCAGTTCTTC
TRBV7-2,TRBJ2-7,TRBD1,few,CASSLEGQGAYEQYF,TGTGCCAGCAGCTTAGAGGGACAGGGGGCCTACGAGCAGTACTTC
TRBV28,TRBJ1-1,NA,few,CASRAGTLNTEAFF,TGTGCCAGCAGGGCCGGGACATTGAACACTGAAGCTTTCTTT
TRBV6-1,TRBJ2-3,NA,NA,CASSSNRITDTQYF,TGTGCCAGCAGTTCCAACAGGATTACAGATACGCAGTATTTT
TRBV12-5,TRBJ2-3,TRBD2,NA,CASGTGLGADTQYF,TGTGCTAGTGGTACCGGACTAGGAGCAGATACGCAGTATTTT